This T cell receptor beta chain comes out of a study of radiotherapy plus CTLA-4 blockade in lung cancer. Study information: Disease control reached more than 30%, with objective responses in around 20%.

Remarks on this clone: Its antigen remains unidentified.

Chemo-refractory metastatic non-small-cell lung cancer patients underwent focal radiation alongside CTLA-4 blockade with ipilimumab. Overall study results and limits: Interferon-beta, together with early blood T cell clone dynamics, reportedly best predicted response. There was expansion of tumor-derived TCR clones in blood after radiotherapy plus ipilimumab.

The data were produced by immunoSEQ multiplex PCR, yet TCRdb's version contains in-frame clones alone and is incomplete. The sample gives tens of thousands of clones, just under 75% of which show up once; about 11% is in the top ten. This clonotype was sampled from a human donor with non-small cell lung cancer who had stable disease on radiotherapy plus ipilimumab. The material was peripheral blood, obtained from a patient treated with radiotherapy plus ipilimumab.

For the CDR3, the DNA is TGTGCCAGCAGCTTGAGAGGGGGACAGCCCCAGCATTTT. It yields the protein CASSLRGGQPQHF. The chain has TRBV7-8 and TRBJ1-5; tentative D call: TRBD1 (6 bases). Trimming pared 3 bases from V and 7 bases from J, leaving 10 bases between. CDR1 SGHVS and CDR2 FQNEAQ come from the germline V gene. This CDR3 is built from 13 residues.